This is a list of T cell receptor beta chains from one sample in a study of spatial heterogeneity in lung cancer. TCRdb itself ran the 5' RACE reads through MiXCR, one entry per CDR3 protein. The repertoire holds more than 75,000 distinct CDR3 sequences, with 19% as singletons. Sequencing was performed on PBMCs, taken at follow-up. The receptor set was obtained from a male donor with early-stage non-small cell lung cancer. The CDR3 runs from the conserved cysteine through the conserved F or W. The D gene is left open where the match is weak. A row's size may be missing; if present it is once, few, many or a size class.

many | TRBJ2-3 | 13 | TRBV4-3 | NA | CASSQERTDTQYF | TGCGCCAGCAGCCAAGAACGGACAGATACGCAGTATTTT
few | TRBJ2-3 | 15 | TRBV6-2/TRBV6-3 | NA | CASSLTFDPPDTQYF | TGTGCCAGCAGTTTAACCTTCGACCCGCCAGATACGCAGTATTTT
few | TRBJ1-5 | 15 | TRBV6-5 | NA | CASSYSGAGNQPQHF | TGTGCCAGCAGTTACTCCGGGGCAGGCAATCAGCCCCAGCATTTT
NA | TRBJ2-3 | 14 | TRBV6-2/TRBV6-3 | NA | CASSDRRGADTQYF | TGTGCCAGCAGCGACCGGCGCGGCGCAGATACGCAGTATTTT
few | TRBJ1-1 | 12 | TRBV11-2 | NA | CASRTANTEAFF | TGTGCCAGCAGAACAGCCAACACTGAAGCTTTCTTT
NA | TRBJ2-3 | 18 | TRBV6-5 | TRBD2 | CASTPGTSGRGSTDTQYF | TGTGCCAGCACCCCCGGGACTAGCGGGAGGGGGTCGACAGATACGCAGTATTTT
few | TRBJ2-1 | 12 | TRBV6-5 | TRBD1 | CASSTGGNEQFF | TGTGCCAGCAGCACAGGGGGGAATGAGCAGTTCTTC
few | TRBJ2-7 | 15 | TRBV13 | TRBD1 | CASSLSGTGDYVQYF | TGTGCCAGCAGCCTTTCCGGGACAGGGGACTACGTGCAGTACTTC
NA | TRBJ2-2 | 16 | TRBV19 | NA | CASSIFGGSDTGELFF | TGTGCCAGTAGTATTTTCGGGGGCTCCGACACCGGGGAGCTGTTTTTT
many | TRBJ1-5 | 16 | TRBV18 | TRBD1 | CASSPEGGIGNQPQHF | TGTGCCAGCTCACCAGAAGGGGGCATCGGCAATCAGCCCCAGCATTTT
few | TRBJ1-6 | 15 | TRBV12-3/TRBV12-4 | NA | CASSLEMGTGTPLHF | TGTGCCAGCAGTTTAGAGATGGGGACGGGGACACCCCTCCACTTT
NA | TRBJ2-7 | 15 | TRBV20-1 | TRBD1 | CSAKQMQGANGEQYF | TGCAGTGCTAAGCAAATGCAGGGGGCAAACGGCGAGCAGTACTTC
NA | TRBJ2-5 | 15 | TRBV11-2 | NA | CASSSDYTPQETQYF | TGTGCCAGCAGCTCGGACTATACACCCCAAGAGACCCAGTACTTC
NA | TRBJ2-1 | 13 | TRBV2 | TRBD1 | CASRDRGHDEQFF | TGTGCCAGCAGGGACAGGGGTCACGATGAGCAGTTCTTC
few | TRBJ1-5 | 13 | TRBV2 | NA | CASSFPSNQPQHF | TGTGCCAGCAGTTTTCCAAGCAATCAGCCCCAGCATTTT
NA | TRBJ1-2 | 18 | TRBV20-1 | TRBD1 | CSARGGSVAGDRNYGYTF | TGCAGTGCGAGAGGGGGGAGTGTGGCAGGGGACAGGAACTATGGCTACACCTTC
NA | TRBJ2-3 | 15 | TRBV7-9 | NA | CASSSGDSRTDTQYF | TGTGCCAGCAGCTCAGGCGACAGTCGCACAGATACGCAGTATTTT
NA | TRBJ1-5 | 13 | TRBV7-2 | TRBD1 | CASGQARDQPQHF | TGTGCCAGCGGACAGGCCCGGGATCAGCCCCAGCATTTT
NA | TRBJ2-1 | 12 | TRBV2 | NA | CASSERRGEQFF | TGTGCCAGCAGTGAAAGGAGGGGGGAGCAGTTCTTC
many | TRBJ1-5 | 14 | TRBV20-1 | NA | CSASQDTENQPQHF | TGCAGTGCTAGCCAGGACACCGAGAATCAGCCCCAGCATTTT
NA | TRBJ1-1 | 14 | TRBV19 | NA | CASSMLSGATEAFF | TGTGCCAGTAGTATGTTATCAGGGGCGACTGAAGCTTTCTTT
NA | TRBJ2-5 | 14 | TRBV2 | NA | CASRTRATSETQYF | TGTGCCAGCAGAACCAGGGCAACCAGCGAGACCCAGTACTTC
NA | TRBJ1-2 | 15 | TRBV7-8 | TRBD1 | CASSPGQGRDYGYTF | TGTGCCAGCAGCCCGGGACAGGGTAGGGACTATGGCTACACCTTC
NA | TRBJ2-1 | 14 | TRBV7-2 | NA | CASSFTLLGDEQFF | TGTGCCAGCAGCTTCACTCTCCTAGGCGATGAGCAGTTCTTC
few | TRBJ2-1 | 16 | TRBV4-2 | TRBD2 | CASSQLGTSGSNEQFF | TGTGCCAGCAGCCAACTCGGGACTAGCGGGAGTAATGAGCAGTTCTTC
few | TRBJ1-6 | 15 | TRBV20-1 | NA | CSAPVGQGNNSPLHF | TGCAGTGCTCCAGTCGGCCAGGGCAATAATTCACCCCTCCACTTT
NA | TRBJ1-6 | 13 | TRBV7-8 | NA | CASRAEGRAPLHF | TGTGCCAGCAGGGCGGAGGGACGGGCACCCCTCCACTTT
few | TRBJ1-1 | 12 | TRBV10-1 | TRBD1 | CASSEQGREAFF | TGCGCCAGCAGTGAACAGGGGAGGGAAGCTTTCTTT
few | TRBJ2-3 | 17 | TRBV7-2 | TRBD2 | CASSQGLAGDHADTQYF | TGTGCCAGCAGCCAGGGACTAGCGGGGGATCACGCCGATACGCAGTATTTT
few | TRBJ2-5 | 15 | TRBV6-1 | TRBD2 | CASTEGWQGGETQYF | TGTGCCAGCACCGAAGGCTGGCAGGGAGGGGAGACCCAGTACTTC
NA | TRBJ2-1 | 13 | TRBV19 | NA | CASRLTRSYEQFF | TGTGCCAGTAGACTCACCCGGAGCTATGAGCAGTTCTTC
NA | TRBJ2-5 | 15 | TRBV7-2 | NA | CASSFYAGLQETQYF | TGTGCCAGCAGCTTCTACGCGGGGCTTCAAGAGACCCAGTACTTC
many | TRBJ1-4 | 17 | TRBV6-4 | TRBD1 | CASSDTDRGLANEKLFF | TGTGCCAGCAGTGATACTGACAGGGGGCTAGCTAATGAAAAACTGTTTTTT
few | TRBJ2-6 | 15 | TRBV3-1 | NA | CASSQLSSGANVLTF | TGTGCCAGCAGCCAACTTTCCTCTGGGGCCAACGTCCTGACTTTC
NA | TRBJ2-1 | 13 | TRBV4-3 | NA | CASSQDRAAEQFF | TGCGCCAGCAGCCAAGATCGTGCGGCAGAGCAGTTCTTC
NA | TRBJ2-3 | 14 | TRBV27 | NA | CASSFQGGTDTQYF | TGTGCCAGCAGTTTTCAAGGGGGCACAGATACGCAGTATTTT
many | TRBJ1-5 | 15 | TRBV27 | NA | CASSLGAGINQPQHF | TGTGCCAGCAGTTTGGGGGCGGGGATCAATCAGCCCCAGCATTTT
few | TRBJ1-1 | 12 | TRBV18 | NA | CASSPPNTEAFF | TGTGCCAGCTCACCACCGAACACTGAAGCTTTCTTT
NA | TRBJ1-2 | 14 | TRBV28 | NA | CASSVALLEYGYTF | TGTGCCAGCAGCGTGGCCTTGTTGGAGTATGGCTACACCTTC
few | TRBJ1-2 | 14 | TRBV3-1 | TRBD1 | CASSQEDRIYGYTF | TGTGCCAGCAGCCAGGAGGACAGGATTTATGGCTACACCTTC
NA | TRBJ2-5 | 15 | TRBV5-1 | TRBD1 | CASSQGTGPQETQYF | TGCGCCAGCAGCCAAGGGACAGGCCCCCAAGAGACCCAGTACTTC
NA | TRBJ2-3 | 15 | TRBV10-2 | TRBD2 | CASKDGLVRGDTQYF | TGCGCCAGCAAGGATGGACTAGTTCGGGGAGATACGCAGTATTTT
NA | TRBJ2-5 | 17 | TRBV11-2 | TRBD2 | CASSLSMTSGYQETQYF | TGTGCCAGCAGCTTATCTATGACTAGCGGGTACCAAGAGACCCAGTACTTC
few | TRBJ2-2 | 12 | TRBV7-8 | NA | CASSLELGELFF | TGTGCCAGCAGCTTAGAGCTCGGGGAGCTGTTTTTT
NA | TRBJ1-2 | 12 | TRBV24-1 | NA | CATSDVGYGYTF | TGTGCCACCAGTGATGTAGGCTATGGCTACACCTTC
many | TRBJ1-2 | 15 | TRBV4-3 | NA | CASSQDTGQSYGYTF | TGCGCCAGCAGCCAAGACACAGGGCAGAGCTATGGCTACACCTTC
NA | TRBJ2-3 | 13 | TRBV7-2 | TRBD2 | CASSLGMREAQYF | TGTGCCAGCAGCTTGGGCATGCGGGAGGCGCAGTATTTT
NA | TRBJ2-2 | 12 | TRBV7-9 | NA | CASTTLTGELFF | TGTGCCAGCACGACTCTCACCGGGGAGCTGTTTTTT
few | TRBJ2-2 | 12 | TRBV19 | NA | CASIARYGELFF | TGTGCCAGTATAGCCCGCTACGGGGAGCTGTTTTTT
NA | TRBJ2-5 | 14 | TRBV7-6 | NA | CASTPARGQETQYF | TGTGCCAGCACCCCGGCCCGGGGCCAAGAGACCCAGTACTTC
many | TRBJ2-3 | 15 | TRBV19 | TRBD1 | CASRRDRASTDTQYF | TGTGCCAGTAGAAGAGACAGGGCTAGCACAGATACGCAGTATTTT
few | TRBJ2-1 | 15 | TRBV7-9 | TRBD1 | CASSSTGTVYNEQFF | TGTGCCAGCAGCTCAACCGGGACAGTATACAATGAGCAGTTCTTC
few | TRBJ2-1 | 14 | TRBV10-2 | TRBD2 | CASSPSGGTNEQFF | TGCGCCAGCAGTCCAAGCGGGGGGACTAATGAGCAGTTCTTC
NA | TRBJ2-1 | 10 | TRBV20-1 | TRBD2 | CSAAGGEQFF | TGCAGTGCTGCGGGAGGTGAGCAGTTCTTC